This TCR beta chain was recorded in a study of cytomegalovirus exposure and HLA in healthy donors (dated 2017 in TCRdb). For the wider study: In an earlier analysis of 550 to 750 of the donors, less than 350 Gb of sequence data and 117 million unique TCR beta sequences from some 170 million T cells were reported. Roughly 300 gigabases of sequencing data and around 80 million unique TCR sequences made up an early release that covered several hundred HLA-typed donors. Of the roughly 410 genotyped donors, approximately 81% were placed in the genetic ancestry cluster associated with self-reported Caucasian donors. The study aimed to test whether cataloging public T cell receptors could reveal signatures of past pathogen exposure. The study used immunosequencing to profile the T cell repertoires of more than 650 subjects and linked those repertoires to cytomegalovirus serostatus. Along with the roughly 670-subject first cohort, a separate validation cohort of over a hundred different subjects was used. To predict cytomegalovirus infection status, the study combined high-throughput TCR immunosequencing, statistical association of individual TCRs with disease status, and machine learning. To study patterns of TCR occurrence, a later analysis re-analyzed previously published TCR beta repertoires from 500 to 850 donors and added high-resolution HLA genotyping. The later analysis used no new phenotypic data to find candidate immune exposures, relying instead on TCR beta sequences and their occurrence across donors. In an earlier analysis of about 590 of the donors, high-throughput TCR beta sequencing was used to judge whether each TCR beta V gene segment behaved as functional or pseudogenic. Donor age, sex, ethnicity and CMV serostatus were compiled alongside the repertoire data. A later genetic analysis used genome-wide SNP genotypes for about 60% of the roughly 700 donors, treating that subset as a discovery cohort. Every repertoire in the discovery cohort had been generated on one and the same sequencing platform. Class I and class II HLA loci were covered by the typing at four-digit resolution. Typing coverage varied by locus: roughly 629-640 donors for A, B, C, DRB1 and DQB1; more than 500 for DQA1; more than 600 for DPA1; some 470 for DPB1. Four to six DR-DQ haplotypes were handled as single units for association and clustering because linkage in the cohort was strong. Among almost 400 genotyped donors of the cohort, an average of around 240,000 unique TCR beta nucleotide sequences were sequenced per donor, roughly a sixth of them non-productive.

Remarks on this clone: Its recognized antigen is unknown. Base-call qualities are not available, and no considerably larger clone is one nucleotide away.

General findings and caveats noted by the study authors: Roughly 15 rarely observed V segments, including chromosome 9 orphons, were excluded from the earlier analysis of several hundred of the donors because counts were too low. Immune exposure information for the cohort was limited to CMV serostatus. A later analysis found that HLA-associated TCR beta chains were more clonally expanded and had lower generation probabilities than equally common non-associated chains. According to a later analysis, parvovirus B19, influenza, CMV and Epstein-Barr virus appeared linked to several top co-occurrence clusters. The 87-base-pair reads could not distinguish some IMGT-functional V segments, including TRBV6-2 and TRBV6-3, so those segments were excluded. In a later analysis, most CMV-associated TCR beta chains were found to appear HLA-restricted, with HLA associations seemingly driven largely by CMV exposure. Three of the identified cytomegalovirus-associated TCR beta chains were confirmed in vitro to be specific for cytomegalovirus antigens. V-gene and J-gene trimming of TCR beta chains was associated with a missense DCLRE1C variant in a later genetic analysis, and the association was replicated in an independent cohort. Cytomegalovirus status was reported to be diagnosed by the classifier with high specificity and sensitivity in both the original and validation cohorts. In this cohort, only TCR beta chains were sequenced, and detectable features were limited by the absence of alpha or paired-chain data. In a later analysis, TCR association rates were found to vary across HLA loci, with the most associated TCRs seen for DRB1 alleles and the fewest for HLA-C alleles. The authors suggested that the approach could potentially be extended to other disease states and immunological phenotypes. In an earlier analysis of 587 of the donors, most TCR beta V segments were observed in productive rearrangements about 90% or about 30% of the time, broadly matching IMGT annotations. When HLA alleles, especially DR and DQ, strongly co-occurred, TCR associations were difficult to assign to individual alleles. At a false discovery rate of 0.05, a later analysis linked some 17,000 TCR beta sequences to specific HLA alleles. A cluster of highly shared sequence variants was judged likely to be a technical artifact of the sequencing pipeline. Presence/absence analyses assumed roughly uniform sequencing depth across donors, an assumption that may not hold. Linkage disequilibrium might explain the correlated functional status among segregating V segments, but an unknown experimental factor could not be ruled out. Compared with the roughly 670-donor mean, donors in an Asian-associated ancestry cluster had fewer N-insertions in productive TCRs, according to a later genetic analysis. Because HLA typing was unavailable for some donors at each locus, only the typed subset was used in association tests. A total of fewer than 200 TCR beta chains were listed by the study as associated with cytomegalovirus. While some public TCRs were present in many individuals, most TCR sequences turned up only very rarely across donors. A further reported finding was that TCR beta sequences accurately predicted the HLA-A and HLA-B alleles for most subjects in the first cohort.

Counted from cysteine to phenylalanine, this CDR3 has 16 amino acids. The kept DNA is CDR3 alone, 48 bases in frame from the first base. V is trimmed back by 2 bases and J by 2 bases, and the junction contains 7 bases that no gene match accounts for. CDR1 is given as MNHNS and CDR2 as SASEGT, both from the germline V gene. The method behind the library was the immunoSEQ multiplex PCR assay. For the multiplex PCR, a mixture combining 60 forward primers for TCR Vbeta segments and 13 reverse primers for TCR Jbeta segments was used. A multiplex PCR assay on genomic DNA amplified the CDR3 region of rearranged TCR beta genes. The Illumina HiSeq System was used to sequence the amplified TCR beta libraries as 87-base-pair reads. In the source study's methods: Across the 700 or so repertoires, a later analysis counted some 81 million unique TCR beta chains, approximately 10 million of which were shared by at least two donors. A nearest-neighbor algorithm error-corrected the raw reads and collapsed the reads into unique sequences, merging closely related sequences to remove PCR and sequencing errors. To assign V, D and J gene segments, CDR3 sequences were aligned to IMGT reference sequences. For a sequence to be retained, a match of at least six nucleotides to both a V gene segment and a J gene segment was required. A rearrangement was called productive if the CDR3 had no stop codons and remained in frame with V and J, and every other rearrangement was called non-productive. CDR3 was defined according to IMGT convention as the region running from the second conserved V-encoded cysteine to the conserved J-encoded phenylalanine. Sequences without an unambiguous match to a single V gene segment were excluded from the earlier analysis of about 630 of the donors. An earlier analysis of just under 600 of the donors called V segments functional above 56.7% productive rearrangements and segregating when the between-donor standard deviation exceeded 5%. A statistical classification framework was developed to diagnose cytomegalovirus status using the catalog of TCR beta chain sequences. A later analysis assigned V and J genes by comparing TCR nucleotide sequences with IMGT/GENE-DB human TR gene sequences. In a later analysis, CDR3 sequences and most-parsimonious VDJ recombination scenarios were assigned using the TCRdist pipeline. A later analysis defined each TCR beta chain by its CDR3 amino acid sequence plus V-gene family, and excluded reads lacking a unique V-gene family. In a later analysis, a few hundred highly shared, low-generation-probability nucleotide sequences were removed to address suspected cross-contamination and a sequencing artifact. A later analysis calculated a clonal expansion index for each public chain from normalized within-repertoire ranks of inferred template counts. In a later analysis, generation probabilities were computed with a VDJ recombination model fitted to out-of-frame rearrangements, and the resulting probabilities were checked against IGoR. In a later analysis, hypergeometric tests were used to score TCR-TCR, TCR-HLA and TCR-CMV co-occurrence, with a repertoire-size bias correction applied to TCR pairs. A later analysis estimated false discovery rates by permuting HLA or CMV assignments 20 times. A later analysis grouped co-occurring TCRs with DBSCAN, adding TCRdist sequence similarity when clustering within HLA-allele-positive subsets. Repertoires with fewer than 30,000 or more than 120,000 public chains, plus five repertoires with anomalous nucleotide sharing, were excluded from co-occurrence clustering. As stored in TCRdb, this immuneACCESS dataset retains in-frame rearrangements with V and J assigned. A fraction of the clones does not appear; measured against another copy, unresolved V genes explain less than half of the discrepancy, and the remainder lacks a known reason. V and J calls and clone size are given by that table; D and trimming were obtained from the DNA. The sample profile shows approximately 190,000 clones; around 80% of them were found once. Of the sample, about 1.7% falls within the top ten clones.

In total, more than 500 healthy bone marrow donors made up the cohort. Cohort members were all nominally healthy when sampled, although unrecorded immune exposures were likely present. The donor was CMV seronegative and was included in the group of over 300 seronegative cohort members. A peripheral blood sample was collected from each donor, and TCR beta sequencing was performed on peripheral blood mononuclear cells. Genomic DNA extraction from the blood cell samples was performed with the Qiagen DNeasy Blood Extraction Kit. The receptor was isolated from a woman in her late teens or twenties in good health and CMV-seronegative. The chain is encoded by TRBV6-1 joined to TRBJ2-3; a stretch of 7 junction bases matches TRBD1. Sequenced sample: PBMCs. The DNA sequence is TGTGCCAGCAGTGAAAGGTCAGGGGGAATCACAGATACGCAGTATTTT. Its protein product is CASSERSGGITDTQYF.